The 25 T cell receptor beta chains given below trace back to one sample, sequenced in a study of blood T cell repertoires in COVID-19. Clones were read by immunoSEQ multiplex PCR, and TCRdb kept only the in-frame ones, dropping some. Here the sample spans under 85,000 clones, around 85% being singletons. Sequenced material: peripheral blood. Receptors originate from a human donor in a cohort sampled during active COVID-19.

In its sample, this clone was seen once. This rearrangement joins TRBV13 to TRBJ1-4; the D gene is possibly TRBD1 (6 bases). Per the germline V gene, CDR1 is PRHDT and CDR2 is FYEKMQ (reference sequence). CDR3 size: 17 residues. V was shortened by 5 bases and J by 0 bases, with 16 bases between the two germline ends. In nucleotides, the CDR3 is TGTGCCAGCAGCCCGCCCGCGACAGGAGCAACTAATGAAAAACTGTTTTTT. This codes for CASSPPATGATNEKLFF.

This sequence joins TRBV19 and TRBJ2-3, with TRBD1 matching 9 bases. The CDR3 extends over 15 amino acids. CDR1 and CDR2 (germline): LNHDA, SQIVND (reference sequence). The V segment lost 7 bases and the J segment 0 bases; nucleotides outside the gene matches: 5. The CDR3 reads CASTPGTGSTDTQYF. CDR3 nucleotides: TGTGCCAGTACTCCGGGGACAGGGAGCACAGATACGCAGTATTTT.

This sequence joins TRBV3-1 (or the pseudogene TRBV3-2) and TRBJ2-5; 10 bases line up with TRBD2. In germline, CDR1 is LGHDT, CDR2 YNNKEL (reference sequence). V lost 4 bases and J lost 1; bases outside the gene matches: 6. The CDR3 runs 16 residues. The CDR3 region is CASSPGLAAIQETQYF. The CDR3 DNA reads TGTGCCAGCAGCCCAGGACTAGCGGCGATCCAAGAGACCCAGTACTTC.

The chain links TRBV7-2 to TRBJ1-2; TRBD1 matches at 10 bases. Germline V gene lookup returns CDR1 SGHTA and CDR2 FQGNSA. The length of the CDR3 is 13 residues. The J segment lost 7 bases and the V segment lost 5 bases, leaving 4 bases of the junction unmatched. In DNA, the CDR3 is TGTGCCAGCAGCCCCGACAGGGGGCGTGGCTACACCTTC. Its protein product is CASSPDRGRGYTF.

V and J are TRBV5-1 and TRBJ2-7; 9 nucleotides match TRBD1. Unmatched junction bases numbered 10, after V lost 6 bases and J lost 3 bases. CDR1 is SGHRS, CDR2 YFSETQ, per germline. This CDR3 comprises 15 residues. CDR3 nucleotide sequence: TGCGCCAGCAAGGCCGGTGGGACAGGGAGCTACGAGCAGTACTTC. Translating it yields CASKAGGTGSYEQYF.

The V call is TRBV3-1 (or the pseudogene TRBV3-2), the J call TRBJ1-3; 9 bases agree with TRBD1. This CDR3 is 18 amino acids long. The germline CDR1 and CDR2 sequences are LGHDT and YNNKEL (reference sequence). V lost 4 bases and J lost 1; bases outside the gene matches: 11. CDR3 protein: CASSLGQGSWDSGNTIYF. DNA of the CDR3: TGTGCCAGCAGCCTTGGACAGGGGTCATGGGATTCTGGAAACACCATATATTTT.

This clone appeared a single time. V and J are TRBV6-5 and TRBJ1-1; D not resolved. Germline V CDR1 and CDR2: MNHEY, SVGAGI. Trimming stripped 4 bases from V and 0 bases from J, with 6 bases between. This CDR3 has 13 residues. In nucleotides, the CDR3 is TGTGCCAGCAGTTCCACAGTGAACACTGAAGCTTTCTTT. Its translation: CASSSTVNTEAFF.

CDR3 region: CASSDNTISSGGYNEQFF. CDR3 bases: TGTGCCAGCAGTGACAATACTATCTCTAGCGGGGGGTACAATGAGCAGTTCTTC. The genes are TRBV6-4 and TRBJ2-1, with 11 bases that match TRBD2. Germline V gives CDR1 MRHNA, CDR2 SNTAGT. The CDR3 sequence is 18 residues long. With V trimmed by 2 bases and J by 4 bases, 10 bases remained unmatched.

Notes on this clone: The junction departs from the called germline gene at one end, perhaps through a read error. J is TRBJ1-2 and V is TRBV28; D is unclear. CDR1 is MDHEN, CDR2 SYDVKM, per germline. The CDR3 extends over 11 amino acids. CDR3 nucleotides: TGTGCCAGCAGCCGAGGCCTATGGCTACACTTC. It translates to CASSRGLWLHF.

This CDR3 is CATSSRGGRNNEQFF. In nucleotides, the CDR3 is TGTGCCACCAGCTCCCGGGGGGGAAGGAACAATGAGCAGTTCTTC. The chain links TRBV15 to TRBJ2-1; 8 nucleotides align to TRBD2. The V gene's germline CDR1 is LNHNV and CDR2 YYDKDF (reference sequence). The CDR3 extends over 15 amino acids. After removal of 5 bases from V and 5 bases from J, the junction contained 8 bases not matched to a gene.

The chain is built from TRBV29-1 and TRBJ2-3, with D possibly matching TRBD2 (5 bases). The V gene's germline CDR1 is SQVTM and CDR2 ANQGSEA. This CDR3 comprises 11 residues. Trimming left V 7 bases short and J 2 bases short, with 7 bases between. CDR3 sequence reads: CSAGDTDTQYF. The DNA of the CDR3 is TGCAGCGCCGGGGACACAGATACGCAGTATTTT.

This clone was observed a handful of times. The DNA for the CDR3 is TGTGCCAGCAGCCAAGGACGGGACAGGGGGATCAATGAGCAGTTCTTC. This codes for CASSQGRDRGINEQFF. The chain employs TRBV14 and TRBJ2-1; TRBD1 agrees at 11 bases. Germline loops: CDR1 SGHDN, CDR2 FVKESK. The CDR3 spans 16 residues. V lost 1 base to trimming and J lost 6 bases; unmatched junction nucleotides: 5.

The chain recombines TRBV27 with TRBJ2-7; 10 nucleotides agree with TRBD1. The CDR3 has 14 residues. The ends lost 3 bases at V and 2 bases at J; junction bases unmatched: 1. The germline V gene has CDR1 MNHEY and CDR2 SMNVEV (reference sequence). In nucleotides, the CDR3 is TGTGCCAGCAGTTTGGGACAGGGGCCCTACGAGCAGTACTTC. Translating gives CASSLGQGPYEQYF.

The gene calls are TRBV5-1 and TRBJ1-2, with D hard to call. The CDR3 totals 17 residues. V was trimmed by 0 bases and J by 4 bases, leaving 19 bases between them. Germline V gene sequence: CDR1 SGHRS, CDR2 YFSETQ. In nucleotides, the CDR3 is TGCGCCAGCAGCTTGGGGGCTAGAGGGAGGGCCTCCTATGGCTACACCTTC. It yields the protein CASSLGARGRASYGYTF.

The chain carries TRBV3-1 (or the pseudogene TRBV3-2) and TRBJ1-6; D perhaps matches TRBD1 (5 bases). The CDR3 is made up of 16 amino acids. Trimming cost V 2 bases and J 7 bases, with 15 bases left between them. The germline V gene has CDR1 LGHDT and CDR2 YNNKEL (reference sequence). The CDR3, as DNA: TGTGCCAGCAGCCAACCCAGGACAAGGCGCAATTCACCCCTCCACTTT. This codes for CASSQPRTRRNSPLHF.

The gene calls are TRBV19 and TRBJ1-5, with TRBD1 matching 9 bases. Germline CDR1 reads LNHDA; CDR2 reads SQIVND (reference sequence). The CDR3 runs 15 residues. The ends lost 5 bases at V and 5 bases at J; junction bases unmatched: 7. The CDR3 DNA is TGTGCCAGTAGTGTACAGGGGGCGCAGGATCAGCCCCAGCATTTT. Translated, it gives CASSVQGAQDQPQHF.

Remarks on this clone: One end of the junction is discordant with germline, which a read error may explain. The CDR3 here is CASSAERDRGYSPPHF. DNA for the CDR3: TGTGCCAGCAGTGCCGAACGGGACAGGGGCTATTCACCCCCCCACTTT. This rearrangement joins TRBV6-6 to TRBJ1-6; TRBD1 matches at 10 bases. Per the germline V gene, CDR1 is MNHNY and CDR2 is SVGAGI (reference sequence). This CDR3 is 16 amino acids long.

The CDR3 DNA is TGTGCCAGCAGCCGCCCTCGGGGGATGTGGACTGAAGCTTTCTTT. Its protein product is CASSRPRGMWTEAFF. V is TRBV6-5 and J is TRBJ1-1, with D possibly matching TRBD1 (5 bases). Germline V gives CDR1 MNHEY, CDR2 SVGAGI. The CDR3 extends over 15 amino acids. The ends were cut back, 6 bases at V and 5 bases at J, with 19 bases in the middle.

This clone was picked up a small number of times. The chain has TRBV1 and TRBJ2-1; the D segment call TRBD2 is taken from the table without a DNA check. TRBV1 is tagged as a pseudogene. The CDR3 length is 18 residues. CDR3 DNA sequence: TGCACCAGCAGCCAAGATAGACTAGCGGGGGGGAGCTACAATGAGCAGTTCTTC. Residues: CTSSQDRLAGGSYNEQFF.

The V and J genes are TRBV23-1 and TRBJ2-3; 8 bases map to TRBD1. TRBV23-1 qualifies as an ORF whose function is uncertain. Losses at the gene ends were 6 bases for V and 3 bases for J; bases not matched to a gene: 17. The CDR3 is made up of 18 amino acids. The CDR3 reads CASSPETTDRVATDTQYF. The CDR3 region has the DNA TGCGCCAGCAGCCCCGAGACCACGGACAGGGTTGCAACAGATACGCAGTATTTT.

This clone appeared a few times. The V call is TRBV7-9, the J call TRBJ1-1, with 10 bases identical to TRBD1. Germline values: CDR1 SEHNR, CDR2 FQNEAQ (reference sequence). The CDR3 covers 15 residues. V lost 5 bases, J lost 1 base, and 4 bases stayed unmatched. The CDR3 nucleotides are TGTGCCAGCAGCCCCAGGGACAGGGGGAACACTGAAGCTTTCTTT. Amino acids: CASSPRDRGNTEAFF. Combining the CDR3 with reference TRBV7-9 and TRBJ1-1 gives the whole variable domain DTGVSQNPRHKITKRGQNVTFRCDPISEHNRLYWYRQTLGQGPEFLTYFQNEAQLEKSRLLSDRFSAERPKGSFSTLEIQRTEQGDSAMYLCASSPRDRGNTEAFFGQGTRLTVV.

The chain employs TRBV2 and TRBJ2-7, with TRBD1 matching over 7 bases. V trimming: 11 bases; J trimming: 6 bases; junction bases outside the gene matches: 13. The CDR3 sequence is 13 residues long. Germline CDR1 reads SNHLY; CDR2 reads FYNNEI. The CDR3 bases are TGTGCCTCCAACCGGGAAGGGGGCGGCGAGCAGTACTTC. Its translation: CASNREGGGEQYF.

The gene calls are TRBV21-1 and TRBJ1-1. TRBV21-1 is deemed a pseudogene. This CDR3 is 13 amino acids long. For the CDR3, the DNA is TGTGCCAGCAGCAAAGCTCGGTTGGCTGAAGCTTTCTTT. It translates to CASSKARLAEAFF.

This sequence joins TRBV11-2 and TRBJ1-1, with 9 bases identical to TRBD1. The V gene end was trimmed by 5 bases and the J gene end by 0 bases; junction bases not matched to a gene: 10. This CDR3 has 17 amino acids. Germline V gives CDR1 SGHAT, CDR2 FQNNGV. The CDR3 region is CASSRQGGDSMNTEAFF. CDR3 DNA sequence: TGTGCCAGCAGCCGACAGGGGGGGGACTCAATGAACACTGAAGCTTTCTTT.

This chain joins TRBV4-1 and TRBJ2-3, with D perhaps TRBD1 (6 bases). Germline CDR1 reads MGHRA; CDR2 reads YSYEKL. V was trimmed by 0 bases and J by 2 bases, leaving 12 bases between them. The CDR3 covers 16 residues. As DNA, the CDR3 is TGCGCCAGCAGCCAAGAAGCGGACAGCTACACAGATACGCAGTATTTT. Amino acids: CASSQEADSYTDTQYF.